This T cell receptor beta chain is from a study of blood T cells in healthy people across ages. A second PCR, run for roughly 6 to 11 cycles, used a sample-barcoded 5' primer plus a J-beta primer mix. Individual samples furnished no less than 2.5 million CDR3-containing paired-end reads apiece. TCRdb re-analysed the 5' RACE reads in MiXCR, keeping a single row per CDR3 protein. The table has 600,000 to 800,000 distinct CDR3 sequences, around 21% seen once; the top ten hold roughly 3.9%. Findings and caveats of the study: Changes seen in expanded clonotypes were possibly confounded by donor CMV status left unknown. Age brought a roughly linear fall in TCR beta diversity measured per million T cells.

Healthy Caucasians from Russia aged about 6 to 100 served as donors. Trimming took off 1 base at V and 2 bases at J, with 10 bases between the two ends. Germline CDR1 SGHAT, CDR2 FQNNGV. The CDR3 runs to 15 residues. This clonotype was counted only a few times. Its matching antigen is unknown. This rearrangement joins TRBV11-2 to TRBJ2-3, with no clear D. This TCR came from a man between 65 and 85 years old in good health. Material: blood. As DNA, the CDR3 is TGTGCCAGCAGCTTAGGCGTCAGGTACACAGATACGCAGTATTTT. Its translation: CASSLGVRYTDTQYF.